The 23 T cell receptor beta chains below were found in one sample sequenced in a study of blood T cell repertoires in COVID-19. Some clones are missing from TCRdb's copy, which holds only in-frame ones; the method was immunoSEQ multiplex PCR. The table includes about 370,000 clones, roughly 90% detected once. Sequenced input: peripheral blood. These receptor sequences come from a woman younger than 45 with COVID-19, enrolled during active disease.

CDR3 bases: TGTGCCAGCAGCTTAGCGGGACAGACATACAATGAGCAGTTCTTC. Translating gives CASSLAGQTYNEQFF. The chain employs TRBV11-3 and TRBJ2-1, with TRBD1 matching 7 bases. Germline V lookup: CDR1 SGHNT, CDR2 YENEEA. V shed 1 base and J 4 bases; nucleotides not matched to a gene: 4. This CDR3 comprises 15 residues.

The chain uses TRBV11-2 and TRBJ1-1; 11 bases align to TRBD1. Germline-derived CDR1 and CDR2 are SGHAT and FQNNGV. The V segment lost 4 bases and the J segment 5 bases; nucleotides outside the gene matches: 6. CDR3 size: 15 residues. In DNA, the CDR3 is TGTGCCAGCAGCTCGAGGGACAGGGGGTTGACTGAAGCTTTCTTT. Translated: CASSSRDRGLTEAFF.

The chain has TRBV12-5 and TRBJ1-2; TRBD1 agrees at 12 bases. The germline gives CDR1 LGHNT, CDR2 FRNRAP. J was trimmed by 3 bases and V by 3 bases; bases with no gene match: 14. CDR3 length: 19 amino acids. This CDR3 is CASGFPRPGQGAPDYGYTF. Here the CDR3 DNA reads TGTGCTAGTGGTTTCCCACGGCCGGGACAGGGGGCGCCGGACTATGGCTACACCTTC.

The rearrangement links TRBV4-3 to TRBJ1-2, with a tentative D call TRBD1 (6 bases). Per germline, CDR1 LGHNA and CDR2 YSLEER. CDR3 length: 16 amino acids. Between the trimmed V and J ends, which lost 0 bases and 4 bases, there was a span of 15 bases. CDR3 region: CASSQDSAGVSYGYTF. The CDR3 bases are TGCGCCAGCAGCCAAGATTCGGCAGGGGTGTCCTATGGCTACACCTTC.

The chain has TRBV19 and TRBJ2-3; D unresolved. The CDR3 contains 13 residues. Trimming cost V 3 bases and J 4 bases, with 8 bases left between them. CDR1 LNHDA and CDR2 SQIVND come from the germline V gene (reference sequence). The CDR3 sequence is CASSIPSADTQYF. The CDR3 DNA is TGTGCCAGTAGTATCCCCTCGGCAGATACGCAGTATTTT.

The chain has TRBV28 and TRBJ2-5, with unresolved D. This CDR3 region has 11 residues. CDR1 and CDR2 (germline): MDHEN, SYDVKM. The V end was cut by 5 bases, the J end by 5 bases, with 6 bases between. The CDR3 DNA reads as TGTGCCAGCAGTCCCGGGGAGACCCAGTACTTC. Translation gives CASSPGETQYF.

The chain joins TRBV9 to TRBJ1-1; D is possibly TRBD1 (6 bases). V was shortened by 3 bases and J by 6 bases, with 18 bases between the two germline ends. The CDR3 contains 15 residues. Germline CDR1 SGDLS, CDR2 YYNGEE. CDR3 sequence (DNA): TGTGCCAGCAGCGAAGAGGGGGACGGGAGGTCTGAAGCTTTCTTT. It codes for CASSEEGDGRSEAFF.

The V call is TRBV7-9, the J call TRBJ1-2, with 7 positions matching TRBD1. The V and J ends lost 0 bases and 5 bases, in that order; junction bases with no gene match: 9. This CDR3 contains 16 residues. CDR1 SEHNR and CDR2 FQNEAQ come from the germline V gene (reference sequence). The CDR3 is CASSLASGTALYGYTF. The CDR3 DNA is TGTGCCAGCAGCTTAGCTTCCGGGACAGCCCTTTATGGCTACACCTTC. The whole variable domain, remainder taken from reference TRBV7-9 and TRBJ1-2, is DTGVSQNPRHKITKRGQNVTFRCDPISEHNRLYWYRQTLGQGPEFLTYFQNEAQLEKSRLLSDRFSAERPKGSFSTLEIQRTEQGDSAMYLCASSLASGTALYGYTFGSGTRLTVV.

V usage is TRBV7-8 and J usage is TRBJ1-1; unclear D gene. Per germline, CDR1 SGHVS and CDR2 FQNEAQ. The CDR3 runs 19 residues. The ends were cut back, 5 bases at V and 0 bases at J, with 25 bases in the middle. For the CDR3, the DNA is TGTGCCAGCAGCGCCCGACCGCCGTCGTCCTATACAGTGAACACTGAAGCTTTCTTT. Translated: CASSARPPSSYTVNTEAFF. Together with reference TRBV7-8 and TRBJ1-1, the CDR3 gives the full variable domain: GAGVSQSPRYKVAKRGQDVALRCDPISGHVSLFWYQQALGQGPEFLTYFQNEAQLDKSGLPSDRFFAERPEGSVSTLKIQRTQQEDSAVYLCASSARPPSSYTVNTEAFFGQGTRLTVV.

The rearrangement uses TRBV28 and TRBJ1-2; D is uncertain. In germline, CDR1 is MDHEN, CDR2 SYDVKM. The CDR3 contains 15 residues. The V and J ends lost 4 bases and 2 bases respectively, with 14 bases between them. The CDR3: CASSSPAEVNYGYTF. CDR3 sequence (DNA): TGTGCCAGCAGTTCCCCAGCGGAGGTGAACTATGGCTACACCTTC.

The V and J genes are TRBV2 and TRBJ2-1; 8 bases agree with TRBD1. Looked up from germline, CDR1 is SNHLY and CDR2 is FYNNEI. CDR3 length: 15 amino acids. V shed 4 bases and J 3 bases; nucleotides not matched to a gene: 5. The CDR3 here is CASSADRGRYNEQFF. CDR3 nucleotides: TGTGCCAGCAGTGCCGACAGGGGACGCTACAATGAGCAGTTCTTC.

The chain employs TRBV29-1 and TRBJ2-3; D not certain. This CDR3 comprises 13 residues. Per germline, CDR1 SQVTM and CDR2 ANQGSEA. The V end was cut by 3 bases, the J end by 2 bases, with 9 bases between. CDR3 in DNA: TGCAGCGTTGATCCGGAGCACACAGATACGCAGTATTTT. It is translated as CSVDPEHTDTQYF.

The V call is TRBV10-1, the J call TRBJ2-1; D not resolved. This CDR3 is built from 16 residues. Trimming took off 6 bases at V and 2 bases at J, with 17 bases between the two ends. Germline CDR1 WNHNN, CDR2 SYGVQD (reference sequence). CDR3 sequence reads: CASRPAGPGAYNEQFF. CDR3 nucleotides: TGCGCCAGCAGGCCTGCCGGTCCCGGTGCCTACAATGAGCAGTTCTTC.

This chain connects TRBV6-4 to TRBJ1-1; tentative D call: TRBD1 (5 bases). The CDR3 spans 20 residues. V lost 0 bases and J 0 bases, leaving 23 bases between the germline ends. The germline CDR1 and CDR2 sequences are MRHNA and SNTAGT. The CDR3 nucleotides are TGTGCCAGCAGTGACTCGAGCTCCCCCCGTAGCCCGACAGTGAACACTGAAGCTTTCTTT. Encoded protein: CASSDSSSPRSPTVNTEAFF.

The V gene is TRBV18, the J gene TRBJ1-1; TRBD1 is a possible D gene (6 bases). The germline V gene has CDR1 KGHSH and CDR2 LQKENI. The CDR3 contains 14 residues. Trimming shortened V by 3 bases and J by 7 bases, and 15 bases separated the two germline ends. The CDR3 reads CASSPLSTGLEAFF. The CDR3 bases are TGTGCCAGCTCACCTCTTTCGACAGGCCTTGAAGCTTTCTTT.

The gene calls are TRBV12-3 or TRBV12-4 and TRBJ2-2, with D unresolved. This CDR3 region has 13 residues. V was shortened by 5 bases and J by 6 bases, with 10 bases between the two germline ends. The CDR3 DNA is TGTGCCAGCAGTCCCTCCCCCGCCGGGGAGCTGTTTTTT. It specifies CASSPSPAGELFF.

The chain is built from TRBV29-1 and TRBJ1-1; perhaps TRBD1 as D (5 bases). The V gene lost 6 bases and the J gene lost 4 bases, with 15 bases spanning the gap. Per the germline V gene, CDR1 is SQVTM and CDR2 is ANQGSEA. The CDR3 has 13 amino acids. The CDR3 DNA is TGCAGCGTCAGGATTGGGGGGGGCACTGAAGCTTTCTTT. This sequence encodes CSVRIGGGTEAFF.

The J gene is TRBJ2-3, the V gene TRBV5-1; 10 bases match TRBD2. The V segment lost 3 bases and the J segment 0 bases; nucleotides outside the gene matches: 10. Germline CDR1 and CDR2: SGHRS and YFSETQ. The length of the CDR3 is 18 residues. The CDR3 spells CASSSSRTSGASTDTQYF. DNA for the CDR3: TGCGCCAGCAGCTCATCCCGGACTAGCGGAGCTAGCACAGATACGCAGTATTTT.

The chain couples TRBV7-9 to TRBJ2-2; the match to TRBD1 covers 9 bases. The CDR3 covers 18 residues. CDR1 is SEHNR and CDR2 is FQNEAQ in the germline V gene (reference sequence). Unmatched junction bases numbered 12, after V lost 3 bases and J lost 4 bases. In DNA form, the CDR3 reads TGTGCCAGCAGCTTCCGCGAACCGGGACAGGGTATCACCGGGGAGCTGTTTTTT. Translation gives CASSFREPGQGITGELFF.

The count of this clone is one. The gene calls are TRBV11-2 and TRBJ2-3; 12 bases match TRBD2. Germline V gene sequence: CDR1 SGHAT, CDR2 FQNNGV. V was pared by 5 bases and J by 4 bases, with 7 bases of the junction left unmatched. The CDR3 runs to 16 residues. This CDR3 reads CASSTGLAGMADTQYF. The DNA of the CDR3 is TGTGCCAGCAGCACAGGACTAGCGGGGATGGCAGATACGCAGTATTTT.

The CDR3 coding sequence is TGTGCCTGGAGATTGGGGACGGGGGTTTGGGCTGAAGCTTTCTTT. It translates to CAWRLGTGVWAEAFF. The chain joins TRBV30 to TRBJ1-1, with D perhaps TRBD1 (5 bases). V was shortened by 3 bases and J by 6 bases, with 20 bases between the two germline ends. The CDR3 is 15 amino acids. In germline, CDR1 is GTSNPN, CDR2 SVGIG (reference sequence).

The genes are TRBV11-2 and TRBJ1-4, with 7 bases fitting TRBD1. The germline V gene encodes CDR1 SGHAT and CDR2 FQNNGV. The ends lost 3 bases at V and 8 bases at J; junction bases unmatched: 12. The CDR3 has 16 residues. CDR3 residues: CASSFRPDRELEKLFF. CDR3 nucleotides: TGTGCCAGCAGCTTCCGCCCCGACAGGGAACTAGAAAAACTGTTTTTT.

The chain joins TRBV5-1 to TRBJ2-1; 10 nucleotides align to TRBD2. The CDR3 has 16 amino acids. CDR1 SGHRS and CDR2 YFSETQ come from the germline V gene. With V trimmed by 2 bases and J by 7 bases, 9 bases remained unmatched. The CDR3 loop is CASSFISGGAVNEQFF. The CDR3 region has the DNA TGCGCCAGCAGCTTCATCAGCGGGGGGGCTGTAAATGAGCAGTTCTTC.